The 9 T cell receptor beta chains listed next were all sequenced from one sample in a study of shared clonotypes between healthy human individuals (dated by TCRdb to the early 2020s). To prepare the library, the immunoSEQ multiplex PCR assay was applied. The source is immuneACCESS, and TCRdb retained only in-frame sequences with V and J called. Part of the clones is not carried over; for the studies checked, unresolved V genes explain less than half of this, and the remainder is unexplained. The sample table lists approximately 2,200,000 clones, about 93% of them with a count of one. About 1.8% of the sample lies in the top ten. For the CD8 naive samples, CD45RO-negative cells were positively selected for CCR7, yielding a CD45RA+CCR7+ population from which TemRA cells were excluded. Sequencing was performed on naive CD8+ T cells from PBMCs. Interpreted using the paper, the cell subset or site label stands for: CD45RA+CCR7+. The receptors stem from a man aged 18 to 35 in good health. Some clones in this sample may be carry-over from other donors' samples.

A note on this clone: The sample carries other DNA sequences with the same CDR3. CDR3 coding DNA: TGTGCCAGCAGACTCGGACGGCTGAACACTGAAGCTTTCTTT. Its protein product is CASRLGRLNTEAFF. The rearrangement joins TRBV6-5 to TRBJ1-1, with D unclear. Germline V gene lookup returns CDR1 MNHEY and CDR2 SVGAGI. V lost 6 bases to trimming and J lost 0 bases, with 11 bases between them. The CDR3 loop spans 14 amino acids.

The genes are TRBV27 and TRBJ2-5, with a possible D match to TRBD2 (5 bases). The CDR3 is made up of 16 amino acids. Germline V gives CDR1 MNHEY, CDR2 SMNVEV (reference sequence). V lost 0 bases to trimming and J lost 4 bases, with 15 bases between them. The CDR3 protein is CASSLSFSGSTETQYF. DNA for the CDR3: TGTGCCAGCAGTTTATCTTTTTCGGGAAGCACAGAGACCCAGTACTTC.

A single count supports this clone. Here the CDR3 reads CASSERGENIQYF. DNA of the CDR3: TGTGCCAGCAGCGAGCGAGGGGAGAACATTCAGTACTTC. The chain is built from TRBV9 and TRBJ2-4; D could derive from TRBD1 or TRBD2 (5 bases each). Trimming cost V 3 bases and J 7 bases, with 11 bases left between them. The CDR3 covers 13 residues. The germline CDR1 and CDR2 sequences are SGDLS and YYNGEE. The complete variable domain, with remaining parts taken from reference TRBV9 and TRBJ2-4, reads DSGVTQTPKHLITATGQRVTLRCSPRSGDLSVYWYQQSLDQGLQFLIQYYNGEERAKGNILERFSAQQFPDLHSELNLSSLELGDSALYFCASSERGENIQYFGAGTRLSVL.

This chain links TRBV7-9 with TRBJ2-3, with D perhaps TRBD2 (5 bases). The CDR3 covers 11 residues. V lost 6 bases, J lost 8 bases, and 9 bases lay in between. The germline gives CDR1 SEHNR, CDR2 FQNEAQ (reference sequence). The CDR3 bases are TGTGCCAGCAGTGAGGCGGGTACGCAGTATTTT. This encodes CASSEAGTQYF.

The chain has TRBV27 and TRBJ2-7; 10 bases line up with TRBD1. The V gene end was trimmed by 7 bases and the J gene end by 7 bases; junction bases not matched to a gene: 10. This CDR3 is built from 14 residues. The germline V gene has CDR1 MNHEY and CDR2 SMNVEV (reference sequence). The CDR3: CASMWTGGSEEQYF. CDR3 coding DNA: TGTGCCAGCATGTGGACAGGGGGTTCGGAAGAGCAGTACTTC.

This clone was seen a handful of times. The sample contains more than one DNA sequence encoding this CDR3. This sequence joins TRBV27 and TRBJ1-1, with 7 bases identical to TRBD1. Per germline, CDR1 MNHEY and CDR2 SMNVEV (reference sequence). The CDR3 is 12 residues long. V lost 3 bases, J lost 8 bases, and 3 bases stayed unmatched. CDR3 bases: TGTGCCAGCAGTTTCTTAGGGGGCGAAGCTTTCTTT. Amino acids: CASSFLGGEAFF.

The chain is built from TRBV19 and TRBJ2-1; D perhaps matches TRBD2 (6 bases). The CDR3 runs to 15 residues. Germline CDR1 reads LNHDA; CDR2 reads SQIVND (reference sequence). V was cut by 2 bases and J by 2 bases, with 10 bases left in between. The DNA for the CDR3 is TGTGCCAGTAGTATAAATAGCGGTCCCTACAATGAGCAGTTCTTC. Protein product: CASSINSGPYNEQFF.

The chain employs TRBV7-8 and TRBJ2-7; weak D call: TRBD1 (8 bases). This CDR3 contains 15 residues. From germline, CDR1 is SGHVS and CDR2 FQNEAQ. Trimming removed 1 base from V and 4 bases from J, with 14 bases in between. CDR3 coding DNA: TGTGCCAGCAGCTTAGGGACAGGGAGGGGATACGAGCAGTACTTC. This translates into CASSLGTGRGYEQYF. The whole variable domain, remainder taken from reference TRBV7-8 and TRBJ2-7, is GAGVSQSPRYKVAKRGQDVALRCDPISGHVSLFWYQQALGQGPEFLTYFQNEAQLDKSGLPSDRFFAERPEGSVSTLKIQRTQQEDSAVYLCASSLGTGRGYEQYFGPGTRLTVT.

This clone occurred a few times. This sample includes further DNA sequences coding for the same CDR3. The V gene is TRBV29-1, the J gene TRBJ2-5; maybe TRBD2 (6 bases). CDR1 SQVTM and CDR2 ANQGSEA come from the germline V gene. Trimming cost V 5 bases and J 5 bases, with 6 bases left between them. CDR3 length: 10 residues. The CDR3 DNA is TGCAGCGTTCGGGGGGAGACCCAGTACTTC. It specifies CSVRGETQYF.